This T cell receptor (beta chain) derives from a study of PD-L1 blockade in urothelial cancer. At the level of the study: Blood was subjected to analysis at 3 weeks (second dose) and 6 weeks following treatment start. Researchers found blood samples held a median of roughly 140,000 T cells.

Comments on this clone: The antigen remains unidentified.

Each PCR reaction had synthetic TCR analog templates spiked into it. Only in-frame clones appear in the TCRdb table, and some are missing; sequencing was by immunoSEQ multiplex PCR. The sample carries under 120,000 clones, approximately 85% recorded once. Findings and limits, study-wide: Clonality of blood TCR below the median before treatment predicted better survival.

The source was PBMCs, collected around atezolizumab (anti-PD-L1) treatment. This receptor was obtained from a man aged 45-65 years with urothelial cancer.

The CDR3 nucleotides are TGTGCCAGCAGCTTATGGTCCGGGTCCTCCTACGAGCAGTACTTC. Amino acids: CASSLWSGSSYEQYF. This chain joins TRBV7-2 and TRBJ2-7; D is undetermined. From germline, CDR1 is SGHTA and CDR2 FQGNSA. V was cut by 2 bases and J by 0 bases, with 11 bases left in between. The CDR3 spans 15 residues.